The present T cell receptor beta chain was sequenced within a study of blood T cell repertoires in COVID-19. Study background: Acute and convalescent COVID-19 samples came from the United States, Italy and Spain. T cells, B-cell-depleted T cells, or PBMCs supplied cDNA or gDNA.

Germline CDR1 reads SGHRS; CDR2 reads YFSETQ. V shed 0 bases and J shed 5 bases, with 9 bases lying between them. The CDR3 is 14 residues long. Authors' data handling: By means of reference gene primer amplification, nucleated cell counts were estimated. Using immunoSEQ multiplex PCR, the repertoire was profiled, and TCRdb retains in-frame clones only, with some absent. V, J and clone size are those of that table, while D and trimming were read from the DNA. The data contain over 110,000 clones, around 90% of them seen just once; the ten biggest clones take up 1.7%. What was sequenced was peripheral blood. The rearrangement uses TRBV5-1 and TRBJ2-1; a possible D gene is TRBD2 (5 bases). This receptor was obtained from a woman aged 45 to 65 with acute or convalescent COVID-19. The CDR3: CASSLARENNEQFF. CDR3 sequence (DNA): TGCGCCAGCAGCTTGGCCCGGGAAAACAATGAGCAGTTCTTC.